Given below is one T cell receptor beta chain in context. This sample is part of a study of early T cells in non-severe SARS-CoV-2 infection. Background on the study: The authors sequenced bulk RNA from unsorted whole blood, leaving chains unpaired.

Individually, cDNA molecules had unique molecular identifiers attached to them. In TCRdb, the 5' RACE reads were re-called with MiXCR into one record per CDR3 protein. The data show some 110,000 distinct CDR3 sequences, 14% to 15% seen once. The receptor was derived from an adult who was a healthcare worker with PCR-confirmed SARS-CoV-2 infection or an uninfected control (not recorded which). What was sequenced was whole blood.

This chain's CDR3 is CASSVTGFSGYTF. DNA of the CDR3: TGTGCCAGCAGCGTTACAGGGTTCTCTGGCTACACCTTC. The chain couples TRBV9 to TRBJ1-2; weak D call: TRBD1 (6 bases). The ends were cut back, 2 bases at V and 7 bases at J, with 12 bases in the middle. CDR3 length: 13 amino acids. Germline V gene lookup returns CDR1 SGDLS and CDR2 YYNGEE. Based on the CDR3 plus reference TRBV9 and TRBJ1-2, the full variable domain is DSGVTQTPKHLITATGQRVTLRCSPRSGDLSVYWYQQSLDQGLQFLIQYYNGEERAKGNILERFSAQQFPDLHSELNLSSLELGDSALYFCASSVTGFSGYTFGSGTRLTVV.